A selection of T cell receptor beta chains follows, all from one sample in a study of blood T cell repertoires in COVID-19. Some clones are missing from TCRdb's copy, which holds only in-frame ones; the method was immunoSEQ multiplex PCR. Here the sample spans 100,000 or so clones, about nine tenths being singletons. The source material was peripheral blood. Source of these receptors: a man aged 55 to 70 with acute or convalescent COVID-19. The CDR3 runs from the conserved cysteine through the conserved F or W. The D gene is left open where the match is weak. Expanded clones are given a class, and other clones once, few, many or no size at all.

V gene	D gene	J gene	clone size	CDR3 protein	CDR3 DNA
TRBV30	TRBD1	TRBJ1-1	NA	CAWSVGQGTTEAFF	TGTGCCTGGAGTGTGGGACAGGGGACCACTGAAGCTTTCTTT
TRBV24-1	TRBD2	TRBJ2-5	NA	CATQASGRARETQYF	TGTGCCACCCAGGCTAGCGGGAGGGCCAGGGAGACCCAGTACTTC
TRBV11-2	NA	TRBJ1-1	NA	CASSLVVGQSEAFF	TGTGCCAGCAGCTTAGTAGTTGGACAGTCTGAAGCTTTCTTT
TRBV19	NA	TRBJ2-6	NA	CASSLGGTPGANVLTF	TGTGCCAGTAGCCTAGGGGGAACCCCCGGGGCCAACGTCCTGACTTTC
TRBV14	TRBD1	TRBJ2-1	NA	CASSQGQGYGEQFF	TGTGCCAGCAGCCAAGGACAGGGGTATGGTGAGCAGTTCTTC
TRBV7-9	NA	TRBJ1-5	NA	CASSRGGVNNQPQHF	TGTGCCAGCAGCCGGGGGGGTGTAAACAATCAGCCCCAGCATTTT
TRBV29-1	TRBD1	TRBJ1-1	NA	CSVVGGTGAFF	TGCAGCGTTGTGGGAGGGACAGGAGCTTTCTTT
TRBV7-8	TRBD1	TRBJ1-5	NA	CASSRDRSYSNQPQHF	TGTGCCAGCAGCCGGGACAGGAGCTATAGCAATCAGCCCCAGCATTTT
TRBV18	NA	TRBJ1-1	NA	CASSQEGQGPEAFF	TGTGCCAGTTCCCAGGAAGGGCAGGGTCCTGAAGCTTTCTTT
TRBV6-1	NA	TRBJ2-1	NA	CASSEGAGLGNEQFF	TGTGCCAGCAGTGAGGGGGCAGGGTTGGGCAATGAGCAGTTCTTC
TRBV5-5	NA	TRBJ1-5	NA	CASSLERGNQPQHF	TGTGCCAGCAGCTTGGAACGGGGAAATCAGCCCCAGCATTTT
TRBV6-1	NA	TRBJ2-1	NA	CASSEAGGYNEQFF	TGTGCCAGCAGTGAAGCGGGAGGTTACAATGAGCAGTTCTTC
TRBV11-2	TRBD2	TRBJ2-5	NA	CASSLGGAGVETQYF	TGTGCCAGCAGCTTAGGAGGGGCGGGAGTGGAGACCCAGTACTTC
TRBV5-1	TRBD2	TRBJ2-3	NA	CASSGRAGSTDTQYF	TGCGCCAGCAGCGGGAGAGCGGGAAGCACAGATACGCAGTATTTT
TRBV6-2/TRBV6-3	NA	TRBJ2-7	NA	CASSYPTYEQYF	TGTGCCAGCAGTTACCCTACCTACGAGCAGTACTTC
TRBV5-1	NA	TRBJ2-2	NA	CASSSGAANTGELFF	TGCGCCAGCAGCTCGGGAGCTGCGAACACCGGGGAGCTGTTTTTT
TRBV29-1	TRBD1	TRBJ2-5	NA	CSAHPQGAGETQYF	TGCAGCGCCCACCCCCAGGGGGCCGGAGAGACCCAGTACTTC
TRBV7-9	TRBD1	TRBJ2-2	NA	CASSLETGIRTGELFF	TGTGCCAGCAGCTTAGAGACAGGGATAAGGACCGGGGAGCTGTTTTTT
TRBV13	TRBD1	TRBJ1-1	NA	CASSLDGQENTEAFF	TGTGCCAGCAGCTTGGACGGACAGGAGAACACTGAAGCTTTCTTT
TRBV27	NA	TRBJ2-5	NA	CASSFSGHGQETQYF	TGTGCCAGCAGTTTTAGTGGACACGGGCAGGAGACCCAGTACTTC
TRBV27	NA	TRBJ2-1	NA	CASSIQGSSYNEQFF	TGTGCCAGCAGTATCCAGGGCAGCTCCTACAATGAGCAGTTCTTC
TRBV29-1	TRBD1	TRBJ2-2	NA	CSVELTGTSTGELFF	TGCAGCGTTGAATTGACAGGGACGAGCACCGGGGAGCTGTTTTTT
TRBV6-1	TRBD2	TRBJ2-1	NA	CASSENSWSGGEQFF	TGTGCCAGCAGTGAAAACTCGTGGTCGGGGGGTGAGCAGTTCTTC
TRBV30	NA	TRBJ1-5	few	CAWSVSTPNQPQHF	TGTGCCTGGAGTGTGTCGACACCTAATCAGCCCCAGCATTTT
TRBV27	TRBD1	TRBJ2-7	NA	CASSLLGRGRLYEQYF	TGTGCCAGCAGTTTATTGGGCAGGGGGCGTCTATACGAGCAGTACTTC
TRBV19	TRBD1	TRBJ1-4	NA	CASSPHRDRDGEKLFF	TGTGCCAGTAGCCCACACCGGGACAGGGACGGCGAAAAACTGTTTTTT
TRBV5-1	TRBD1	TRBJ2-7	NA	CASSRAGSTGSYEQYF	TGCGCCAGCAGCCGGGCAGGTTCGACAGGGTCCTACGAGCAGTACTTC
TRBV15	NA	TRBJ2-1	NA	CATSRDLGHEQFF	TGTGCCACCAGCAGAGATCTAGGCCATGAGCAGTTCTTC
TRBV19	NA	TRBJ2-1	NA	CASSIDPPYNEQFF	TGTGCCAGTAGTATAGATCCCCCATACAATGAGCAGTTCTTC
TRBV28	TRBD1	TRBJ1-4	once	CASSYRDRITTNEKLFF	TGTGCCAGCAGCTACCGGGACAGGATAACAACTAATGAAAAACTGTTTTTT
TRBV18	NA	TRBJ2-1	NA	CASSPPLGSLFYNEQFF	TGTGCCAGCTCACCACCCTTGGGCAGCCTTTTCTACAATGAGCAGTTCTTC